Below, 29 T cell receptor beta chains from the same sample are listed, as sequenced in a study of T-cell memory formation after mild COVID-19. One entry per CDR3 protein results from TCRdb running MiXCR on the 5' RACE reads. The table records 300,000 to 350,000 distinct CDR3 sequences, about an eighth of them present only once. Sequences were obtained from PBMCs or a T cell subset sorted from them (not recorded which). These receptors originate from a man younger than 35 who had mild COVID-19 (a few samples of this study predate the infection). Cell type and time point are not known.

This chain links TRBV12-3 or TRBV12-4 with TRBJ1-6, with TRBD1 as a possible D gene (5 bases). Trimming pared 5 bases from V and 10 bases from J, leaving 15 bases between. The CDR3 extends over 14 amino acids. DNA of the CDR3: TGTGCCAGCAGTCCCGGTGACTGGGGCTCACCCCTCCACTTT. It yields the protein CASSPGDWGSPLHF.

This clonotype occurred a few times. The chain recombines TRBV29-1 with TRBJ2-3; TRBD2 aligns across 8 bases. With V trimmed by 4 bases and J by 2 bases, 11 bases remained unmatched. The CDR3 totals 16 residues. CDR1 and CDR2 (germline): SQVTM, ANQGSEA. CDR3 in DNA: TGCAGCGTTGGGCCCCACCGGGAGGGACCCACAGATACGCAGTATTTT. As protein: CSVGPHREGPTDTQYF.

Only a few counts were recorded for this clonotype. The chain carries TRBV7-9 and TRBJ2-2; 9 bases map to TRBD1. V trimming: 5 bases; J trimming: 1 base; junction bases outside the gene matches: 5. Germline-derived CDR1 and CDR2 are SEHNR and FQNEAQ (reference sequence). The CDR3 consists of 16 residues. The CDR3 spells CASSPRQGENTGELFF. In nucleotides, the CDR3 is TGTGCCAGCAGCCCTCGACAGGGGGAGAACACCGGGGAGCTGTTTTTT.

This chain joins TRBV3-1 and TRBJ2-3; D unclear. The V gene's germline CDR1 is LGHDT and CDR2 YNNKEL (reference sequence). Trimming stripped 1 base from V and 0 bases from J, with 5 bases between. This CDR3 is 14 amino acids long. CDR3 sequence reads: CASSQAVSTDTQYF. DNA for the CDR3: TGTGCCAGCAGCCAAGCGGTGAGCACAGATACGCAGTATTTT.

In this sample, this clonotype turned up a few times. The junction departs from the called germline gene at one end, perhaps through a read error. The CDR3 DNA follows: TGTGCTAGCAGCCCCAGGACAGGGGGCGCAGTCGGTGAGCAGTTCTTC. This translates into CASSPRTGGAVGEQFF. The chain recombines TRBV7-7 with TRBJ2-1, with TRBD1 matching over 11 bases. Germline values: CDR1 SSHAT, CDR2 FNYEAQ (reference sequence). The CDR3 runs 16 residues.

This clonotype was seen more than once but under ten times. The chain is built from TRBV4-3 and TRBJ1-3; D not certain. The V end was cut by 0 bases, the J end by 11 bases, with 11 bases between. Germline CDR1 is LGHNA and CDR2 is YSLEER. The CDR3 contains 13 residues. CDR3 nucleotides: TGCGCCAGCAGCCAAGATGGTTCCCGGGCCATATATTTT. Translating gives CASSQDGSRAIYF.

This chain connects TRBV4-2 to TRBJ2-3, with D maybe TRBD2 (6 bases). Germline lookup yields CDR1 LGHNA and CDR2 YNFKEQ. This CDR3 is 14 amino acids long. Trimming removed 0 bases at V and 4 bases at J, with 8 bases between. The CDR3: CASSQEAGADTQYF. The CDR3 bases are TGTGCCAGCAGCCAAGAAGCGGGTGCAGATACGCAGTATTTT.

In this sample, this clonotype turned up a few times. The chain has TRBV6-6 and TRBJ2-7, with TRBD1 matching 10 bases. Trimming took 7 bases from V and 7 from J; bases not matched to a gene: 10. The CDR3 is 14 residues long. Germline V lookup: CDR1 MNHNY, CDR2 SVGAGI (reference sequence). The CDR3 is CASTPPGTGVEQYF. The DNA for the CDR3 is TGTGCCAGCACCCCACCCGGGACAGGGGTTGAGCAGTACTTC.

This clonotype showed up just a few times. This rearrangement joins TRBV3-1 to TRBJ2-5; maybe TRBD1 (5 bases). The ends were cut back, 1 base at V and 7 bases at J, with 16 bases in the middle. The CDR3 is made up of 15 amino acids. Germline V gives CDR1 LGHDT, CDR2 YNNKEL (reference sequence). Here the CDR3 DNA reads TGTGCCAGCAGCCAAGGATCCGGCCCTCAGGGGACCCAGTACTTC. This translates into CASSQGSGPQGTQYF.

This clonotype was observed a handful of times. This chain connects TRBV11-2 to TRBJ1-1; the D is unclear. Trimming pared 5 bases from V and 4 bases from J, leaving 11 bases between. CDR3 length: 13 amino acids. From germline, CDR1 is SGHAT and CDR2 FQNNGV. CDR3 region: CASSPVVGTEAFF. DNA of the CDR3: TGTGCCAGCAGCCCCGTGGTTGGCACTGAAGCTTTCTTT.

This chain joins TRBV20-1 and TRBJ1-4; unclear D gene. The V end lost 5 bases, the J end lost 8 bases, and 18 bases lay between the germline ends. The CDR3 has 14 residues. Germline V gives CDR1 DFQATT, CDR2 SNEGSKA (reference sequence). Here the CDR3 DNA reads TGCAGTGCTGCCGTGGAAGTAACAAGGGAAAAACTGTTTTTT. Translation: CSAAVEVTREKLFF.

The chain recombines TRBV7-6 with TRBJ1-1; a weak D match, TRBD1 (6 bases). In germline, CDR1 is SGHVS, CDR2 FNYEAQ. This CDR3 spans 12 amino acids. V gave up 8 bases and J gave up 8 bases, with 15 bases separating them. The CDR3 region has the DNA TGTGCCAGCCAGTCCTGGGGGCAAGAAGCTTTCTTT. This encodes CASQSWGQEAFF.

This chain connects TRBV6-6 to TRBJ1-4, with a possible D match to TRBD1 (6 bases). The germline V and J ends were trimmed by 2 bases and 5 bases, with 9 bases remaining between them. From germline, CDR1 is MNHNY and CDR2 SVGAGI (reference sequence). CDR3 length: 14 amino acids. The CDR3 here is CASSYEDSNEKLFF. The CDR3 DNA is TGTGCCAGCAGTTACGAGGACAGCAATGAAAAACTGTTTTTT.

This clonotype has a handful of counts. The rearrangement links TRBV5-1 to TRBJ1-2; 7 nucleotides agree with TRBD1. Germline V gene sequence: CDR1 SGHRS, CDR2 YFSETQ. The CDR3 is 15 residues long. The V and J ends lost 3 bases and 2 bases, in that order; junction bases with no gene match: 7. CDR3 protein: CASSWMDRLNYGYTF. The CDR3 coding sequence is TGCGCCAGCAGCTGGATGGACAGGCTCAACTATGGCTACACCTTC.

This clonotype was seen a handful of times. V and J are TRBV29-1 and TRBJ2-7; perhaps TRBD1 as D (7 bases). The V gene lost 1 base and the J gene lost 6 bases, with 10 bases spanning the gap. This CDR3 comprises 12 residues. Germline loops: CDR1 SQVTM, CDR2 ANQGSEA. The CDR3 DNA reads TGCAGCGTTGAAGTTCAGGGGGGCGAGCAGTACGTC. Translating gives CSVEVQGGEQYV.

This clonotype was detected ten times or more. The V and J genes are TRBV7-2 and TRBJ2-7; no reliable D call. The CDR3 covers 13 residues. Looked up from germline, CDR1 is SGHTA and CDR2 is FQGNSA. V was trimmed by 3 bases and J by 2 bases, leaving 8 bases between them. In nucleotides, the CDR3 is TGTGCCAGCAGCTTGCAGAGCACCTACGAGCAGTACGTC. Protein sequence: CASSLQSTYEQYV.

Only a few counts were recorded for this clonotype. The gene calls are TRBV6-6 and TRBJ1-4; D not certain. V lost 2 bases and J 8 bases, leaving 15 bases between the germline ends. This CDR3 is 15 amino acids long. Germline values: CDR1 MNHNY, CDR2 SVGAGI (reference sequence). CDR3 sequence reads: CASSYPAQRKEKLFF. The CDR3 bases are TGTGCCAGCAGTTACCCGGCCCAGAGAAAAGAAAAACTGTTTTTT.

In this sample, this clonotype turned up many times. V usage is TRBV7-3 and J usage is TRBJ2-2; D is undetermined. V lost 0 bases and J 5 bases, leaving 7 bases between the germline ends. Germline CDR1 is SGHTA and CDR2 is FQGTGA. There are 14 residues in the CDR3. In nucleotides, the CDR3 is TGTGCCAGCAGCTTAACGACCCAAACCGGGGAGCTGTTTTTT. This gives the protein CASSLTTQTGELFF.

This chain uses TRBV6-6 with TRBJ2-1; TRBD1 matches at 9 bases. The CDR3 has 15 amino acids. V was pared by 10 bases and J by 2 bases, with 9 bases of the junction left unmatched. Germline V gene sequence: CDR1 MNHNY, CDR2 SVGAGI (reference sequence). CDR3: CAIEKGQGPYNEQFF. CDR3 in DNA: TGTGCCATTGAAAAGGGACAGGGCCCCTACAATGAGCAGTTCTTC.

The chain is built from TRBV28 and TRBJ2-7; TRBD1 matches 7 bases. Germline CDR1 is MDHEN and CDR2 is SYDVKM. CDR3 length: 17 amino acids. V shed 6 bases, J shed 2 bases, and the junction held 16 bases outside the gene matches. CDR3 sequence (DNA): TGTGCCAGCAGCAATGGACCCCCGGGACAGCCAACCTACGAGCAGTACGTC. This encodes CASSNGPPGQPTYEQYV.

Worth noting for this clonotype: A clone one base away is much larger, so this may be a read error. This chain joins TRBV27 and TRBJ1-1; 11 nucleotides match TRBD1. This CDR3 has 16 residues. Germline V lookup: CDR1 MNHEY, CDR2 SMNVEV (reference sequence). With 2 bases clipped from V and 4 bases from J, the junction kept 6 bases outside the gene matches. The chain's CDR3 is CASSLKVGTGGTEAFF. CDR3 coding DNA: TGTGCCAGCAGTTTAAAGGTCGGGACAGGGGGCACTGAAGCTTTCTTT.

There are a few counts of this clonotype. This chain links TRBV5-4 with TRBJ2-5, with 9 bases that match TRBD1. This CDR3 comprises 15 residues. V shed 3 bases, J shed 5 bases, and the junction held 8 bases outside the gene matches. Germline CDR1 is SGHNT and CDR2 is YYREEE (reference sequence). CDR3 DNA sequence: TGTGCCAGCAGCTCAACCGGGACAGGGTTTGAGACCCAGTACTTC. Translated, it gives CASSSTGTGFETQYF.

The sample holds many counts of this clonotype. The gene calls are TRBV29-1 and TRBJ1-5, with D possibly matching TRBD1 (6 bases). Trimming pared 4 bases from V and 3 bases from J, leaving 10 bases between. CDR1 and CDR2 (germline): SQVTM, ANQGSEA. This CDR3 spans 13 amino acids. In nucleotides, the CDR3 is TGCAGCGTTGTACAGGGCCTCAATCAGCCCCAGCATTTT. Protein sequence: CSVVQGLNQPQHF.

The chain couples TRBV6-2 or TRBV6-3 to TRBJ2-4; weak D call: TRBD1 (5 bases). CDR1 is MNHEY and CDR2 is SVGEGT in the germline V gene. The CDR3 is made up of 13 amino acids. With 6 bases removed from V and 8 bases from J, the gap between germline ends came to 14 bases. The chain's CDR3 is CASSAQGADIQYF. The CDR3 nucleotides read TGTGCCAGCAGCGCCCAAGGGGCTGACATTCAGTACTTC.

This clonotype has a handful of counts. The chain uses TRBV24-1 and TRBJ2-1; 7 bases map to TRBD2. Germline CDR1 and CDR2: KGHDR and SFDVKD. Unmatched junction bases numbered 6, after V lost 9 bases and J lost 8 bases. The CDR3 sequence is 12 residues long. CDR3: CATVGTNHEQFF. CDR3 coding DNA: TGTGCCACCGTCGGGACTAACCATGAGCAGTTCTTC.

The chain employs TRBV20-1 and TRBJ1-5; D gene ambiguous. This CDR3 contains 16 residues. Germline assignment: CDR1 DFQATT and CDR2 SNEGSKA (reference sequence). V was trimmed by 0 bases and J by 0 bases, leaving 12 bases between them. CDR3 in DNA: TGCAGTGCTAGAGATCCCCTGCGTTATAGCAATCAGCCCCAGCATTTT. It is translated as CSARDPLRYSNQPQHF.

This clonotype was detected only a few times. This rearrangement joins TRBV20-1 to TRBJ2-3; TRBD1 is a possible D gene (6 bases). Germline V gene data show CDR1 as DFQATT and CDR2 as SNEGSKA (reference sequence). The CDR3 spans 17 residues. The V gene lost 1 base and the J gene lost 3 bases, with 20 bases spanning the gap. The CDR3 DNA follows: TGCAGTGCTAGAGGCCCCCTGGGGGCCAGGGATACAGATACGCAGTATTTT. Translation: CSARGPLGARDTDTQYF.

The genes are TRBV4-1 and TRBJ2-3; D call uncertain. The germline V gene encodes CDR1 MGHRA and CDR2 YSYEKL. Trimming left V 1 base short and J 6 bases short, with 8 bases between. The CDR3 is 13 residues long. CDR3 in DNA: TGCGCCAGCAGCCAAGGCCAGAAGGATACGCAGTATTTT. Encoded protein: CASSQGQKDTQYF.

The genes are TRBV20-1 and TRBJ2-7, with unresolved D. The CDR3 is 12 residues long. Trimming shortened V by 3 bases and J by 6 bases, and 12 bases separated the two germline ends. The germline gives CDR1 DFQATT, CDR2 SNEGSKA (reference sequence). The CDR3 coding sequence is TGCAGTGCTAGGGTATTTGAAGGCGAGCAGTACTTC. The encoded protein is CSARVFEGEQYF.